Listed here is a single T cell receptor beta chain. The antigen remains undetermined. This CDR3 spans 12 amino acids. Trimming pared 2 bases from V and 7 bases from J, leaving 9 bases between. The germline V gene encodes CDR1 SGHRS and CDR2 YFSETQ. The source of the sample is a study of CD8 T cells in Susac syndrome. Regarding the study as a whole: It was acknowledged in the study that its TCR sequencing and HLA analysis involved a relatively small number of individuals.

CD8+ and CD4+ T cells from blood underwent TCR beta sequencing, which was carried out in a high-throughput format. Roughly 0.45 to 1 ug RNA was reverse transcribed with random hexamers. The CDR3 of TCR beta was amplified by immunoSEQ multiplex PCR across 54 Vbeta and 13 Jbeta. TCRdb fed the immunoSEQ multiplex PCR reads into MiXCR, producing one record per CDR3 protein. The sample shows about 210,000 distinct CDR3 sequences, approximately 95% of them seen only once. Input material: CD4+ T cells from PBMCs. The chain couples TRBV5-1 to TRBJ1-2; no firm D call. This receptor was identified in a human donor with multiple sclerosis. The CDR3 sequence is CASSFLEGGYTF. CDR3 in DNA: TGCGCCAGCAGCTTTCTGGAGGGTGGCTACACCTTC.